The T cell receptor beta chain under discussion was sequenced for a study of T cell responses to AZD1222 COVID-19 vaccine. Overall study results and limits: Donors were mostly white British, more females; clonal diversity possibly underestimated. Among spike-specific TCRs, nearly half reportedly target unmutated variant regions.

In regard to this clone: What it binds is unknown.

The assay was immunoSEQ multiplex PCR, and TCRdb's table has in-frame clones only and misses some. This table has about 160,000 clones, about 92% appearing once. The length of the CDR3 is 12 residues. Germline lookup yields CDR1 LNHDA and CDR2 SQIVND (reference sequence). Trimming shortened V by 6 bases and J by 8 bases, and 13 bases separated the two germline ends. This sequence joins TRBV19 and TRBJ1-2; D gene ambiguous. The clonotype originates from an adult who received the AZD1222 COVID-19 vaccine. Sequencing was performed on peripheral blood, taken 28 days after the second AZD1222 dose. The CDR3 sequence is CASSEMAEGYTF. CDR3 sequence (DNA): TGTGCCAGTAGCGAGATGGCGGAAGGCTACACCTTC.